This T cell receptor (beta chain) was documented in a study of blood T cell repertoires in COVID-19. This clone was recorded a few times. Distinct nucleotide sequences in the sample also encode this CDR3. The V gene's germline CDR1 is LNHDA and CDR2 SQIVND (reference sequence). This CDR3 has 12 residues. The ends were cut back, 6 bases at V and 3 bases at J, with 9 bases in the middle. Here immunoSEQ multiplex PCR was the method, and the copy in TCRdb shows in-frame clones only, minus some. The sample contains fewer than 120,000 clones, around 79% of which appear only once. Sequenced: peripheral blood. This receptor was identified in a woman older than 75 with active or convalescent COVID-19. The genes are TRBV19 and TRBJ2-7; a weak D match, TRBD2 (6 bases). The CDR3 nucleotides read TGTGCCAGTAGCCGGGGAGGCTACGAGCAGTACTTC. It is translated as CASSRGGYEQYF.